This T cell receptor (beta chain) emerged from a study of shared clonotypes between healthy human individuals. Concerning this clone itself: No antigen is known for it.

Per the germline V gene, CDR1 is SEHNR and CDR2 is FQNEAQ (reference sequence). The CDR3 has 13 amino acids. V lost 5 bases and J lost 3; bases outside the gene matches: 4. Study-wide results and limits: Rarefaction revealed incomplete sorted-subset sequencing despite large depth. Researchers found naive subsets generally carried larger estimated richness than memory subsets.

Nashville, Tennessee was home to all donors, who were Caucasian adults. Each sorted subset replicate got 200 ng genomic DNA, approximately 27,000 genomes. The assay was immunoSEQ multiplex PCR, and TCRdb's table has in-frame clones only and misses some. The repertoire holds more than 500,000 clones, with 95% to 97% as singletons. The receptor comes from a woman in her twenties or thirties in good health. V gene TRBV7-9 combines with J gene TRBJ2-7, with TRBD1 matching 7 bases. The sequenced sample consisted of naive CD4+ T cells sorted from blood. Subset defined: CD45RA+ positively selected. The CDR3 sequence is CASSLDRVYEQYF. The CDR3 coding sequence is TGTGCCAGCAGCCTCGACAGGGTCTACGAGCAGTACTTC.